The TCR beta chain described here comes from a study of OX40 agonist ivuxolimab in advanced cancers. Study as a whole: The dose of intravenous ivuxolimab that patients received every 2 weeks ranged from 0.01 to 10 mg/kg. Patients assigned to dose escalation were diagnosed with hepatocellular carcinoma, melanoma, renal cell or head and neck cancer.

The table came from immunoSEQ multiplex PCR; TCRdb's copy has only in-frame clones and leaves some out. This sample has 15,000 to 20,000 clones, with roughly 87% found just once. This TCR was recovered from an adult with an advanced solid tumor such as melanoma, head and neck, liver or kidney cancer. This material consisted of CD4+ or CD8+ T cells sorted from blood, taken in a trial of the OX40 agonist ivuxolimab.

CDR3 protein: CASSERTGGGNTIYF. In nucleotides, the CDR3 is TGTGCCAGCAGTGAAAGGACAGGGGGAGGAAACACCATATATTTT. This sequence joins TRBV6-1 and TRBJ1-3; 10 bases are a match to TRBD1. CDR1 MNHNS and CDR2 SASEGT come from the germline V gene. V lost 2 bases to trimming and J lost 4 bases; unmatched junction nucleotides: 2. The CDR3 totals 15 residues.